The next 16 T cell receptor beta chains were all read from a single sample in a study of cytomegalovirus exposure and HLA in healthy donors. Data came from immunoSEQ multiplex PCR; TCRdb stores just in-frame clones and leaves some out. The repertoire holds 300,000 to 400,000 clones, with roughly 87% as singletons. Material: PBMCs. The receptors shown here come from a young man in good health and CMV-seronegative.

The chain combines TRBV13 with TRBJ2-3; 7 bases fit TRBD2. Germline CDR1 reads PRHDT; CDR2 reads FYEKMQ (reference sequence). Trimming cost V 5 bases and J 3 bases; bases outside gene matches: 23. This CDR3 comprises 20 residues. The CDR3, as DNA: TGTGCCAGCAGCCGGATGCGCTCCCTCATTACTAGCGTTTCAACAGATACGCAGTATTTT. Protein: CASSRMRSLITSVSTDTQYF. Variable domain in full (rest from reference TRBV13 and TRBJ2-3): AAGVIQSPRHLIKEKRETATLKCYPIPRHDTVYWYQQGPGQDPQFLISFYEKMQSDKGSIPDRFSAQQFSDYHSELNMSSLELGDSALYFCASSRMRSLITSVSTDTQYFGPGTRLTVL.

V gene TRBV10-1 combines with J gene TRBJ2-1; D is perhaps TRBD2 (6 bases). The CDR3 loop spans 15 amino acids. V was clipped by 0 bases and J by 7 bases, with 13 bases between them. Germline CDR1 reads WNHNN; CDR2 reads SYGVQD (reference sequence). The CDR3 DNA follows: TGCGCCAGCAGTGAGTCGGACCCGGCGGGGAATGAGCAGTTCTTC. Amino acid sequence: CASSESDPAGNEQFF.

The gene calls are TRBV7-2 and TRBJ2-1, with TRBD1 identical over 9 bases. J lost 10 bases, V lost 8 bases, and 12 bases had no gene match. Germline CDR1 is SGHTA and CDR2 is FQGNSA. The CDR3 contains 14 residues. As DNA, the CDR3 is TGTGCCAGCTACGTTGTGGACAGGGGACTAGAGCAGTTCTTC. It yields the protein CASYVVDRGLEQFF. The whole variable domain, remainder taken from reference TRBV7-2 and TRBJ2-1, is GAGVSQSPSNKVTEKGKDVELRCDPISGHTALYWYRQSLGQGLEFLIYFQGNSAPDKSGLPSDRFSAERTGGSVSTLTIQRTQQEDSAVYLCASYVVDRGLEQFFGPGTRLTVL.

The V call is TRBV2, the J call TRBJ2-7; TRBD1 matches 8 bases. V was clipped by 3 bases and J by 7 bases; unmatched bases: 5. This CDR3 comprises 13 residues. The germline gives CDR1 SNHLY, CDR2 FYNNEI. CDR3 DNA sequence: TGTGCCAGCAGTGACCAGGGGGCAGGAGAGCAGTACTTC. This sequence encodes CASSDQGAGEQYF.

V and J are TRBV5-1 and TRBJ1-1; 9 bases map to TRBD1. The ends lost 2 bases at V and 8 bases at J; junction bases unmatched: 4. The CDR3 totals 13 residues. Germline V lookup: CDR1 SGHRS, CDR2 YFSETQ. The CDR3 sequence: CASSLGQGREAFF. CDR3 bases: TGCGCCAGCAGCTTAGGACAGGGGAGGGAAGCTTTCTTT.

The rearrangement joins TRBV5-1 to TRBJ1-2; maybe TRBD1 (5 bases). Trimming shortened V by 0 bases and J by 7 bases, and 13 bases separated the two germline ends. The CDR3 consists of 14 residues. Per germline, CDR1 SGHRS and CDR2 YFSETQ. This chain's CDR3 is CASSLDGRAGGYTF. The CDR3 nucleotides read TGCGCCAGCAGCTTGGATGGCAGGGCAGGTGGCTACACCTTC.

The CDR3 is CASSERGASYNEQFF. CDR3 DNA: TGTGCCAGCAGCGAGCGGGGGGCCTCCTACAATGAGCAGTTCTTC. The V call is TRBV9, the J call TRBJ2-1; TRBD2 matches at 9 bases. V trimming: 3 bases; J trimming: 0 bases; junction bases outside the gene matches: 1. Germline CDR1 reads SGDLS; CDR2 reads YYNGEE. The CDR3 sequence is 15 residues long. The full variable domain, rest sourced from reference TRBV9 and TRBJ2-1, is DSGVTQTPKHLITATGQRVTLRCSPRSGDLSVYWYQQSLDQGLQFLIQYYNGEERAKGNILERFSAQQFPDLHSELNLSSLELGDSALYFCASSERGASYNEQFFGPGTRLTVL.

The rearrangement links TRBV5-4 to TRBJ2-5; 7 bases match TRBD2. The V gene's germline CDR1 is SGHNT and CDR2 YYREEE (reference sequence). This CDR3 contains 15 residues. The trim removed 4 bases at V and 1 base at J, leaving 7 bases unmatched. This CDR3 is CASSVGGGLQETQYF. CDR3 in DNA: TGTGCCAGCAGCGTCGGGGGAGGGCTCCAAGAGACCCAGTACTTC.

This clone was detected once. The chain links TRBV19 to TRBJ2-2; the match to TRBD1 covers 9 bases. The CDR3 sequence is 14 residues long. Trimming removed 6 bases from V and 6 bases from J; junction bases left unmatched: 5. The germline CDR1 and CDR2 sequences are LNHDA and SQIVND (reference sequence). The DNA for the CDR3 is TGTGCCAGTAGGGGGACAGGGTATTCCGGGGAGCTGTTTTTT. Its translation is CASRGTGYSGELFF.

This clone was recorded only once. The gene calls are TRBV6-5 and TRBJ1-2; TRBD1 matches 7 bases. From germline, CDR1 is MNHEY and CDR2 SVGAGI. The CDR3 spans 14 residues. The V and J ends lost 6 bases and 13 bases, in that order; junction bases with no gene match: 17. CDR3 nucleotide sequence: TGTGCCAGCAGCTTCCAGGGGGGCGCGGCTCTATCCACCTTC. The encoded protein is CASSFQGGAALSTF.

This clone was seen only a few times. V usage is TRBV4-3 and J usage is TRBJ1-2, with a weak D call TRBD1 (6 bases). Trimming pared 0 bases from V and 4 bases from J, leaving 9 bases between. In germline, CDR1 is LGHNA, CDR2 YSLEER. This CDR3 has 14 amino acids. In nucleotides, the CDR3 is TGCGCCAGCAGCCAAGATACAGGGCGCTATGGCTACACCTTC. It translates to CASSQDTGRYGYTF.

This clone came up a few times. This chain joins TRBV30 and TRBJ2-5; tentative D call: TRBD2 (5 bases). The CDR3 has 14 amino acids. The germline gives CDR1 GTSNPN, CDR2 SVGIG (reference sequence). V gave up 1 base and J gave up 6 bases, with 15 bases separating them. The CDR3 bases are TGTGCCTGGAGTGGGGTGCTAGCTACGAAGACCCAGTACTTC. Its translation: CAWSGVLATKTQYF.

The J gene is TRBJ2-1, the V gene TRBV4-3; 11 nucleotides agree with TRBD2. Germline V lookup: CDR1 LGHNA, CDR2 YSLEER. After removal of 3 bases from V and 4 bases from J, the junction contained 8 bases not matched to a gene. This CDR3 region has 17 residues. In DNA, the CDR3 is TGCGCCAGCAGCCACGTTAGCGGGGGGGCTTCGTACAATGAGCAGTTCTTC. This sequence encodes CASSHVSGGASYNEQFF.

V and J are TRBV5-1 and TRBJ2-5; 11 bases fit TRBD2. The CDR3 has 16 amino acids. Trimming cost V 4 bases and J 2 bases; bases outside gene matches: 7. Germline V CDR1 and CDR2: SGHRS, YFSETQ. The CDR3 nucleotides read TGCGCCAGCAGCACCCTACTAGCGGGGGTTCAAGAGACCCAGTACTTC. Its translation is CASSTLLAGVQETQYF.

This clone came up a few times. Other nucleotide sequences from this sample produce the same CDR3. The rearrangement uses TRBV27 and TRBJ1-2; TRBD1 matches at 8 bases. This CDR3 has 12 amino acids. The V gene end was trimmed by 6 bases and the J gene end by 4 bases; junction bases not matched to a gene: 1. The germline gives CDR1 MNHEY, CDR2 SMNVEV (reference sequence). The CDR3 sequence: CASRDRGYGYTF. CDR3 DNA sequence: TGTGCCAGCAGAGACAGGGGCTATGGCTACACCTTC.

Comments on this clone: Mismatch with germline at one junction end may stem from a read error. The sample contains more than one DNA sequence encoding this CDR3. The chain employs TRBV27 and TRBJ2-7, with 10 nucleotides matching TRBD1. CDR1 is MNHEY and CDR2 is SMNVEV in the germline V gene (reference sequence). The CDR3 loop spans 16 amino acids. The CDR3 region is CASSFGTGANSYEQYF. In nucleotides, the CDR3 is TGCGCCAGCAGTTTCGGGACAGGGGCCAACTCCTACGAGCAGTACTTC.